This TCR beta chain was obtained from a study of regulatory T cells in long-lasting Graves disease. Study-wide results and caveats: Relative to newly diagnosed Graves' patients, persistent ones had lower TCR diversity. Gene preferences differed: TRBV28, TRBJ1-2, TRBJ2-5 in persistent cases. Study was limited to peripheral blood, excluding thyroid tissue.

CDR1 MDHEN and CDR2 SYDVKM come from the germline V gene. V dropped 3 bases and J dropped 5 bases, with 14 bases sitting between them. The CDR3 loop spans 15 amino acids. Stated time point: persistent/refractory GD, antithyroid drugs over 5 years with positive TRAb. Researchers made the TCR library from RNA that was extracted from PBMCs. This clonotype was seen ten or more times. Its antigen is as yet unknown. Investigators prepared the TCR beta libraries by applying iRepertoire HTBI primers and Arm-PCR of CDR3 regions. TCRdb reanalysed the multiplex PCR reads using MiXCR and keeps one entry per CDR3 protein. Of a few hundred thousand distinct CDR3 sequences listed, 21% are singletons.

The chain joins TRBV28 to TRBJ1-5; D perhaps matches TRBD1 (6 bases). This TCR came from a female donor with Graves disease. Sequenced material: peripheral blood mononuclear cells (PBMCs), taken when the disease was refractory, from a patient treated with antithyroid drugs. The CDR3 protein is CASSFQGRGDQPQHF. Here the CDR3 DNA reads TGTGCCAGCAGTTTTCAGGGCAGGGGCGATCAGCCCCAGCATTTT.